Listed here are 15 T cell receptor beta chains from one sample, sequenced in a study of pediatric ulcerative colitis. Assay: immunoSEQ multiplex PCR; the TCRdb copy retains only in-frame clones and omits some. This table holds tens of thousands of clones, less than 90% found once. The material sequenced was blood. The receptors shown here come from a boy younger than 18 with severe ulcerative colitis.

In this sample, this clone turned up a few times. The V and J genes are TRBV14 and TRBJ1-1; possibly TRBD1 for D (5 bases). Germline V gene data show CDR1 as SGHDN and CDR2 as FVKESK. The CDR3 length is 15 residues. The V end was cut by 4 bases, the J end by 0 bases, with 12 bases between. The DNA of the CDR3 is TGTGCCAGCAGCCGAGGGGAGTGGATGAACACTGAAGCTTTCTTT. It encodes CASSRGEWMNTEAFF.

The chain has TRBV11-2 and TRBJ2-1, with a tentative D call TRBD1 (6 bases). CDR1 SGHAT and CDR2 FQNNGV come from the germline V gene. Between the trimmed V and J ends, which lost 0 bases and 6 bases, there was a span of 12 bases. The CDR3 runs 15 residues. The CDR3 region is CASSLDDRLFNEQFF. The CDR3 bases are TGTGCCAGCAGCTTAGATGACAGGCTTTTCAATGAGCAGTTCTTC. Combining the CDR3 with reference TRBV11-2 and TRBJ2-1 gives the whole variable domain EAGVAQSPRYKIIEKRQSVAFWCNPISGHATLYWYQQILGQGPKLLIQFQNNGVVDDSQLPKDRFSAERLKGVDSTLKIQPAKLEDSAVYLCASSLDDRLFNEQFFGPGTRLTVL.

CDR3 amino acids: CASSLSGGPDTQYF. Written as DNA, the CDR3 is TGCGCCAGCAGCTTGTCAGGTGGACCAGATACGCAGTATTTT. The chain joins TRBV5-1 to TRBJ2-3; D gene unclear. The V end lost 1 base, the J end lost 4 bases, and 10 bases lay between the germline ends. CDR3 length: 14 amino acids. Germline CDR1 SGHRS, CDR2 YFSETQ.

In DNA, the CDR3 is TGTGCCAGCAGCTCACAGGAGCCCCAAGAGACCCAGTACTTC. Translating it yields CASSSQEPQETQYF. The chain couples TRBV11-2 to TRBJ2-5; TRBD1 is a possible D gene (5 bases). Germline lookup yields CDR1 SGHAT and CDR2 FQNNGV. V was pared by 4 bases and J by 1 base, with 10 bases between. CDR3 length: 14 amino acids. The whole variable domain, filled in from reference TRBV11-2 and TRBJ2-5, reads EAGVAQSPRYKIIEKRQSVAFWCNPISGHATLYWYQQILGQGPKLLIQFQNNGVVDDSQLPKDRFSAERLKGVDSTLKIQPAKLEDSAVYLCASSSQEPQETQYFGPGTRLLVL.

On this clone itself: A junction end diverges from the germline sequence, so it may reflect a read error. The CDR3 loop reads CASSPGNPEAFF. The CDR3 nucleotides read TGTGCCAGCAGCCCAGGGAACCCTGAAGCTTTCTTT. The genes are TRBV4-2 and TRBJ1-1, with TRBD1 as a possible D gene (5 bases). The CDR3 sequence is 12 residues long. The germline gives CDR1 LGHNA, CDR2 YNFKEQ.

This chain uses TRBV28 with TRBJ2-2; 15 bases agree with TRBD2. J lost 4 bases, V lost 8 bases, and 2 bases had no gene match. CDR1 MDHEN and CDR2 SYDVKM come from the germline V gene. This CDR3 is 15 amino acids long. CDR3 protein: CASGTSGRFTGELFF. CDR3 in DNA: TGTGCCAGCGGGACTAGCGGGAGGTTCACCGGGGAGCTGTTTTTT.

The chain joins TRBV18 to TRBJ2-1, with 7 bases identical to TRBD2. The CDR3 length is 15 residues. The ends lost 0 bases at V and 2 bases at J; junction bases unmatched: 1. Germline V gene data show CDR1 as KGHSH and CDR2 as LQKENI. Here the CDR3 reads CASSPPGLAYNEQFF. The CDR3 DNA sequence: TGTGCCAGCTCACCACCCGGACTAGCCTACAATGAGCAGTTCTTC.

This rearrangement joins TRBV6-5 to TRBJ1-1, with 11 bases that match TRBD1. The ends lost 11 bases at V and 6 bases at J; junction bases unmatched: 8. Germline V lookup: CDR1 MNHEY, CDR2 SVGAGI. The CDR3 runs 13 residues. The DNA of the CDR3 is TGTGCCGTACTGGGACAGGGGGTCCCTGAAGCTTTCTTT. Its translation: CAVLGQGVPEAFF.

This clone occurred once. The CDR3 sequence: CASSLSGSTDTQYF. The CDR3 nucleotides are TGTGCCAGCAGCCTTAGCGGGAGCACAGATACGCAGTATTTT. The V and J genes are TRBV7-9 and TRBJ2-3, with 7 bases that match TRBD2. The CDR3 spans 14 residues. Trimming removed 5 bases from V and 0 bases from J; junction bases left unmatched: 2. Germline V lookup: CDR1 SEHNR, CDR2 FQNEAQ (reference sequence).

V and J are TRBV18 and TRBJ2-1, with D tentatively TRBD2 (5 bases). CDR1 is KGHSH and CDR2 is LQKENI in the germline V gene. CDR3 length: 14 amino acids. V gave up 5 bases and J gave up 7 bases, with 15 bases separating them. CDR3 sequence (DNA): TGTGCCAGCTCAGTTTCGGTAGGAGGAAATGAGCAGTTCTTC. Its translation: CASSVSVGGNEQFF.

This chain links TRBV9 with TRBJ1-2, with TRBD1 identical over 8 bases. This CDR3 is built from 16 residues. Trimming took 1 base from V and 3 from J; bases not matched to a gene: 8. Germline lookup yields CDR1 SGDLS and CDR2 YYNGEE. The CDR3 loop is CASSVRPTGDDYGYTF. CDR3 nucleotides: TGTGCCAGCAGCGTACGACCGACAGGGGACGACTATGGCTACACCTTC.

V usage is TRBV29-1 and J usage is TRBJ2-1; TRBD2 agrees at 13 bases. The V and J ends lost 1 base and 3 bases, in that order; junction bases with no gene match: 15. There are 20 residues in the CDR3. In germline, CDR1 is SQVTM, CDR2 ANQGSEA. This chain's CDR3 is CSVEGVGLAGPESLYNEQFF. The CDR3 nucleotides read TGCAGCGTTGAAGGAGTGGGACTAGCGGGACCCGAAAGCCTCTACAATGAGCAGTTCTTC.

The chain couples TRBV29-1 to TRBJ2-7, with 7 nucleotides matching TRBD1. Germline loops: CDR1 SQVTM, CDR2 ANQGSEA. CDR3 length: 14 amino acids. J was trimmed by 2 bases and V by 6 bases; bases with no gene match: 10. CDR3 sequence: CSVGGQATAYEQYF. CDR3 DNA: TGCAGCGTGGGCGGACAGGCAACAGCCTACGAGCAGTACTTC.

This sequence joins TRBV4-1 and TRBJ2-3; TRBD2 agrees at 10 bases. Germline CDR1 and CDR2: MGHRA and YSYEKL. Unmatched junction bases numbered 3, after V lost 4 bases and J lost 5 bases. The CDR3 contains 14 residues. CDR3 in DNA: TGCGCCAGCAGCCGGACTAGCGGTGGAGATACGCAGTATTTT. Its translation: CASSRTSGGDTQYF.

This clone was recorded a few times. The CDR3 DNA sequence: TGTGCCAGCAGCGTAGGAGGTATGGACGGCAGGGAGACCCAGTACTTC. It specifies CASSVGGMDGRETQYF. The J gene is TRBJ2-5, the V gene TRBV9; D remains unclear. Germline loops: CDR1 SGDLS, CDR2 YYNGEE. Trimming removed 0 bases at V and 5 bases at J, with 17 bases between. CDR3 length equals 16 residues. The full variable domain, rest sourced from reference TRBV9 and TRBJ2-5, is DSGVTQTPKHLITATGQRVTLRCSPRSGDLSVYWYQQSLDQGLQFLIQYYNGEERAKGNILERFSAQQFPDLHSELNLSSLELGDSALYFCASSVGGMDGRETQYFGPGTRLLVL.